This T cell receptor beta chain was captured by sequencing in a study of OX40 agonist ivuxolimab in advanced cancers. Sequencing used immunoSEQ multiplex PCR; TCRdb keeps in-frame clones, though not all of them. The data contain around 63,000 clones, roughly 80% of them singletons. The study's findings and limits: The authors also found low normalized T-cell clonal expansion in some nonresponders.

A remark on this clone: Its antigen is still unknown.

The CDR3 runs to 16 residues. Germline V lookup: CDR1 SGHRS, CDR2 YFSETQ. Trimming shortened V by 2 bases and J by 0 bases, and 14 bases separated the two germline ends. This TCR was sampled from an adult with an advanced solid tumor such as melanoma, head and neck, liver or kidney cancer. Material: CD4+ or CD8+ T cells sorted from blood, obtained in a trial of the OX40 agonist ivuxolimab. The chain combines TRBV5-1 with TRBJ2-5; D unclear. Written as DNA, the CDR3 is TGCGCCAGCAGCTTACAGACACAAGGGTACCAAGAGACCCAGTACTTC. Its protein product is CASSLQTQGYQETQYF.